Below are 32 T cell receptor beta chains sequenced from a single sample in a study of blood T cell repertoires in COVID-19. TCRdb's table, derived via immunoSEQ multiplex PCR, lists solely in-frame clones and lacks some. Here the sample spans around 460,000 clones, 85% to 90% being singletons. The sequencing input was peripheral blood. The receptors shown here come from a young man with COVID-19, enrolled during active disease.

In nucleotides, the CDR3 is TGTGCCAGCAGTGAAGTGGGAGGGCCTGGGGCCAACGTCCTGACTTTC. Translated: CASSEVGGPGANVLTF. J is TRBJ2-6 and V is TRBV6-1; 7 bases line up with TRBD2. The CDR3 totals 16 residues. Looked up from germline, CDR1 is MNHNS and CDR2 is SASEGT. The ends lost 1 base at V and 2 bases at J; junction bases unmatched: 2.

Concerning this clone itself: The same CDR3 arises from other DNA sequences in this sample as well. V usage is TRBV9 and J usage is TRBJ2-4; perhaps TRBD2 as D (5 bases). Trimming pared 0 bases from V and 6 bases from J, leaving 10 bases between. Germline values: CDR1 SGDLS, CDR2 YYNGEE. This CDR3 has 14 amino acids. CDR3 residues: CASSVAGGGNIQYF. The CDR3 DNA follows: TGTGCCAGCAGCGTAGCGGGCGGAGGAAACATTCAGTACTTC.

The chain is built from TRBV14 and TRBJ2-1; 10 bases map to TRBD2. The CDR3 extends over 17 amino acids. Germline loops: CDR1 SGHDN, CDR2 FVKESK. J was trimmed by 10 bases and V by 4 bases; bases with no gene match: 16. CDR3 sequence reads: CASSPPGQSGRVREQFF. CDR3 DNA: TGTGCCAGCAGCCCCCCGGGGCAGAGCGGGAGGGTCAGAGAGCAGTTCTTC.

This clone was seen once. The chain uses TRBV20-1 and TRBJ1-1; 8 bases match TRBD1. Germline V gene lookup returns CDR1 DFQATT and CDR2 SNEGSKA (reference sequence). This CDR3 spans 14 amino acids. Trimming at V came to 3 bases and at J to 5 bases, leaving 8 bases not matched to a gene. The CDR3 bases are TGCAGTGCTAGTCTTGCAGGGGGCGGAACTGAAGCTTTCTTT. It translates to CSASLAGGGTEAFF.

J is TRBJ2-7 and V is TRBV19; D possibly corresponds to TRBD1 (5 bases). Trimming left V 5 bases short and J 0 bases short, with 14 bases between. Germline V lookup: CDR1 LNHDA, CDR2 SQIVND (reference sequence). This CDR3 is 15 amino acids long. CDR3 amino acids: CASSPDRRSSYEQYF. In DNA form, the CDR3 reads TGTGCCAGTAGTCCCGACAGAAGGAGCTCCTACGAGCAGTACTTC.

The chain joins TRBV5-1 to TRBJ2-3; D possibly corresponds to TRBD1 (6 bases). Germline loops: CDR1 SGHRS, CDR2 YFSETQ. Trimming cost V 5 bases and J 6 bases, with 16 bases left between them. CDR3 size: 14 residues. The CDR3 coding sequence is TGCGCCAGCAGACAGGGACCCGGCGGGGATACGCAGTATTTT. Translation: CASRQGPGGDTQYF. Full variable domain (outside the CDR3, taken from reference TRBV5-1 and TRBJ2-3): KAGVTQTPRYLIKTRGQQVTLSCSPISGHRSVSWYQQTPGQGLQFLFEYFSETQRNKGNFPGRFSGRQFSNSRSEMNVSTLELGDSALYLCASRQGPGGDTQYFGPGTRLTVL.

CDR3 coding DNA: TGTGCCAGCAGCCGAGGGGGCGCAGACTATGGCTACACCTTC. As protein: CASSRGGADYGYTF. V gene TRBV4-2 combines with J gene TRBJ1-2; 7 bases are shared with TRBD1. The V gene end was trimmed by 4 bases and the J gene end by 3 bases; junction bases not matched to a gene: 5. CDR1 is LGHNA, CDR2 YNFKEQ, per germline. This CDR3 spans 14 amino acids.

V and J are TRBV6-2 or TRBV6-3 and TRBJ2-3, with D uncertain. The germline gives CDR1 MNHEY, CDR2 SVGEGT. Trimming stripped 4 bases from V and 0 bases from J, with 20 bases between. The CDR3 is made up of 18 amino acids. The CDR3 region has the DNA TGTGCCAGCAGTTCCGTGACACCGTTCACCTCTAGCACAGATACGCAGTATTTT. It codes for CASSSVTPFTSSTDTQYF.

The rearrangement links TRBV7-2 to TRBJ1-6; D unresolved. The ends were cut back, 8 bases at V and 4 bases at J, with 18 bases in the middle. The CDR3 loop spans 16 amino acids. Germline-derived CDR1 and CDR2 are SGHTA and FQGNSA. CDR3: CASELTPRLYNSPLHF. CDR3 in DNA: TGTGCCAGCGAATTGACACCACGGTTGTATAATTCACCCCTCCACTTT.

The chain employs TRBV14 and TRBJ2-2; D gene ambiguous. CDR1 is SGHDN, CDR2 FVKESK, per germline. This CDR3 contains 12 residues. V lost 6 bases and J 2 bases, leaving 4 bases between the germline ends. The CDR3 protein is CASRSNTGELFF. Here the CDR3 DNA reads TGTGCCAGCAGATCAAACACCGGGGAGCTGTTTTTT. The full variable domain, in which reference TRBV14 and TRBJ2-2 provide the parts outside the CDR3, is EAGVTQFPSHSVIEKGQTVTLRCDPISGHDNLYWYRRVMGKEIKFLLHFVKESKQDESGMPNNRFLAERTGGTYSTLKVQPAELEDSGVYFCASRSNTGELFFGEGSRLTVL.

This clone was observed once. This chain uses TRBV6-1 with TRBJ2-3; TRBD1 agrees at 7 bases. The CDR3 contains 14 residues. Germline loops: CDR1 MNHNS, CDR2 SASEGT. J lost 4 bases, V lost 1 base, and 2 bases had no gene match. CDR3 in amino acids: CASSEDRGPDTQYF. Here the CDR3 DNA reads TGTGCCAGCAGTGAAGACAGGGGTCCAGATACGCAGTATTTT.

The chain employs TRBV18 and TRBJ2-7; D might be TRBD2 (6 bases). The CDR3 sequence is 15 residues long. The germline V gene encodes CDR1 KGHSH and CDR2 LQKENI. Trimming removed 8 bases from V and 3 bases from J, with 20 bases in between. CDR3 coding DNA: TGTGCCAGCACACGGTCGGGAGTCGATATCTACGAGCAGTACTTC. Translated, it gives CASTRSGVDIYEQYF. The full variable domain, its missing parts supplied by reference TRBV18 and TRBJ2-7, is NAGVMQNPRHLVRRRGQEARLRCSPMKGHSHVYWYRQLPEEGLKFMVYLQKENIIDESGMPKERFSAEFPKEGPSILRIQQVVRGDSAAYFCASTRSGVDIYEQYFGPGTRLTVT.

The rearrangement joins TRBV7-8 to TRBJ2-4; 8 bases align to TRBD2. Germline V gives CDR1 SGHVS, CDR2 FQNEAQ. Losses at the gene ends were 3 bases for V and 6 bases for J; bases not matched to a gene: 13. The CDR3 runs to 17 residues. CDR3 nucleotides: TGTGCCAGCAGCTTCCAAGCGGTCCTTCGGGGGGGAAACATTCAGTACTTC. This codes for CASSFQAVLRGGNIQYF.

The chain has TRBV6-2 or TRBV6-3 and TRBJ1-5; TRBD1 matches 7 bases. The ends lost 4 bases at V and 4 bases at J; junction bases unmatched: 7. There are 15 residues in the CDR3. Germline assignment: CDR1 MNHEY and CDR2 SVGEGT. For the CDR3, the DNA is TGTGCCAGCAGTTTAAACACAGGGGCGAATCAGCCCCAGCATTTT. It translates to CASSLNTGANQPQHF.

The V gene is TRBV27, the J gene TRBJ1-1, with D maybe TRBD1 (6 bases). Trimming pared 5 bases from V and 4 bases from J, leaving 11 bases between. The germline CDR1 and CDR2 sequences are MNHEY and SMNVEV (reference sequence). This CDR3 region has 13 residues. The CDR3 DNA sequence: TGTGCCAGCAGTCACAGGGAGGGCACTGAAGCTTTCTTT. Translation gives CASSHREGTEAFF.

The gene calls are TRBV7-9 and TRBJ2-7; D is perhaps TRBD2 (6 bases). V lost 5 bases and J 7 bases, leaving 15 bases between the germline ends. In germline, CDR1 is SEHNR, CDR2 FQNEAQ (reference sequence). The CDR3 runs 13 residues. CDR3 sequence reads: CASSDTSLAEQYF. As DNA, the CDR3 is TGTGCCAGCAGCGATACATCACTAGCTGAGCAGTACTTC.

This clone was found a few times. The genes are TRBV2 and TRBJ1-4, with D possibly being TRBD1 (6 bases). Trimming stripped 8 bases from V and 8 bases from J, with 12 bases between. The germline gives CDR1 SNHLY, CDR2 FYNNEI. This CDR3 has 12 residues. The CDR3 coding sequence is TGTGCCAGCCAAGGACAGAGGGAAAAACTGTTTTTT. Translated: CASQGQREKLFF. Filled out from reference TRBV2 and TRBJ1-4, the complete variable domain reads EPEVTQTPSHQVTQMGQEVILRCVPISNHLYFYWYRQILGQKVEFLVSFYNNEISEKSEIFDDQFSVERPDGSNFTLKIRSTKLEDSAMYFCASQGQREKLFFGSGTQLSVL.

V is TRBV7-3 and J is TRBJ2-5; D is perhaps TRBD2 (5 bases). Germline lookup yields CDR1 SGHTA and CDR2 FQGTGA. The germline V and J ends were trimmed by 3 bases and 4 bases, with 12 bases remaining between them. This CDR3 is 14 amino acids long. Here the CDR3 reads CASSLGGFGETQYF. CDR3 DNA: TGTGCCAGCAGCTTGGGCGGGTTCGGAGAGACCCAGTACTTC.

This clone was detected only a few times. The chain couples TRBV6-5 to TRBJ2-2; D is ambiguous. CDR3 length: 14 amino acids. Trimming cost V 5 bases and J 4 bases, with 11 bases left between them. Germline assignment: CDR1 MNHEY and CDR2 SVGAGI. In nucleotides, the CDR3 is TGTGCCAGCAGTCCCCATGCGGCCACCGGGGAGCTGTTTTTT. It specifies CASSPHAATGELFF.

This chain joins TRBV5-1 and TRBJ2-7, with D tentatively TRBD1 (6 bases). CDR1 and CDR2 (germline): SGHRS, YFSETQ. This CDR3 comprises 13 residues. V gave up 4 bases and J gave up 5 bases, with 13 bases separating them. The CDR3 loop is CASSPTGSHEQYF. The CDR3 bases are TGCGCCAGCAGCCCCACAGGGAGCCACGAGCAGTACTTC.

CDR3: CASSQDGGLTDTQYF. The CDR3 region has the DNA TGTGCCAGCAGCCAAGACGGCGGTCTCACAGATACGCAGTATTTT. The V and J genes are TRBV14 and TRBJ2-3, with D unresolved. Trimming removed 0 bases at V and 2 bases at J, with 9 bases between. This CDR3 contains 15 residues. The germline CDR1 and CDR2 sequences are SGHDN and FVKESK.

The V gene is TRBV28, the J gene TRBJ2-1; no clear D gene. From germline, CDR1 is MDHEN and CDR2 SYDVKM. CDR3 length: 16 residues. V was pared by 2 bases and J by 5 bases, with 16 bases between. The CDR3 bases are TGTGCCAGCAGTTTAAGCCTACCGAAGATCAACAATGAGCAGTTCTTC. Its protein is CASSLSLPKINNEQFF.

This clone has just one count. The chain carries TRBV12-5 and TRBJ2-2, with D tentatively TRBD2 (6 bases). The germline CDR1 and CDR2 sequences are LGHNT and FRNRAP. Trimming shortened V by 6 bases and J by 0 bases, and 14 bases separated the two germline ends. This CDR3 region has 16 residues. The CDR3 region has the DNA TGTGCTAGTGGCCGGGGACTTCAGACGAACACCGGGGAGCTGTTTTTT. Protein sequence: CASGRGLQTNTGELFF.

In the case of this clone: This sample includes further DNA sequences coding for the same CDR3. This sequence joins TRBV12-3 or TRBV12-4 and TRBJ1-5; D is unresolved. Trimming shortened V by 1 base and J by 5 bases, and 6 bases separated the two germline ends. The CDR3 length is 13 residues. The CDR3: CASSLGGDQPQHF. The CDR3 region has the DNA TGTGCCAGCAGTTTAGGGGGAGATCAGCCCCAGCATTTT.

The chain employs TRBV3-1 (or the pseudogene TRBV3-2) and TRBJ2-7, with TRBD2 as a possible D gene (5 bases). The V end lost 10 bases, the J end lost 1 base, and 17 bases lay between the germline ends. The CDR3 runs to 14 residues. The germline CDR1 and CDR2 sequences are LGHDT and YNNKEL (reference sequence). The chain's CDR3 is CATRPAGSSYEQYF. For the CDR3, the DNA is TGTGCCACCCGTCCGGCGGGTAGTTCCTACGAGCAGTACTTC.

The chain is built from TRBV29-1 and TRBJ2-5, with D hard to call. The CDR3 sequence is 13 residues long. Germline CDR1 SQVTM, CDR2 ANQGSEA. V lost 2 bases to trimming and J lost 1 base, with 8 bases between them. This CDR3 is CSVEISGQETQYF. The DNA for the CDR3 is TGCAGCGTTGAAATTTCCGGCCAAGAGACCCAGTACTTC.

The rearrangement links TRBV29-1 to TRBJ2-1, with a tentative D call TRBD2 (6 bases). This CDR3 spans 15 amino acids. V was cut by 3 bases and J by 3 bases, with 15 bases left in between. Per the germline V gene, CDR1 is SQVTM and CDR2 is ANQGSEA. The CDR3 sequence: CSVDRRLANYNEQFF. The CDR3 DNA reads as TGCAGCGTTGACAGGAGGCTAGCGAACTACAATGAGCAGTTCTTC.

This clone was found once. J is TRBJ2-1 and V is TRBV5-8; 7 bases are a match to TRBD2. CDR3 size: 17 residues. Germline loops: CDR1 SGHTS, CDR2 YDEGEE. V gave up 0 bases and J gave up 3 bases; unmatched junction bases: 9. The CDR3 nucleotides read TGTGCCAGCAGCTTGGAGGCCGAGTCTAGCGGCTACAATGAGCAGTTCTTC. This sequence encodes CASSLEAESSGYNEQFF.

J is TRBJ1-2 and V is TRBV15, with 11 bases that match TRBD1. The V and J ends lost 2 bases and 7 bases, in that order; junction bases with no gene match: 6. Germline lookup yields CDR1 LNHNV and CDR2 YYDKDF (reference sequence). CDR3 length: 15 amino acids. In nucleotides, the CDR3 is TGTGCCACCAGCAGATTTGGACAGGGGGCGGGTGGCTACACCTTC. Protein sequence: CATSRFGQGAGGYTF.

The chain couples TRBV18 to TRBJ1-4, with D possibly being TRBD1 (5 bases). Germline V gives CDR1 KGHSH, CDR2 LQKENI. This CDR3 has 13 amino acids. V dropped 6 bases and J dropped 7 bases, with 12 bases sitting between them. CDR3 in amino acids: CASSHGGLEKLFF. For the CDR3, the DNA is TGTGCCAGCTCCCACGGGGGTCTTGAAAAACTGTTTTTT.

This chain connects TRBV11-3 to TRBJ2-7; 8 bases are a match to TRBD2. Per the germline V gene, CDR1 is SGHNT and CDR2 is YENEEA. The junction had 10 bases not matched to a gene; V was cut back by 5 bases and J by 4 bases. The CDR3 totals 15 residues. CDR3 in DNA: TGTGCCAGCAGCCCCGAGAGCGGGAGTCTATACGAGCAGTACTTC. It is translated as CASSPESGSLYEQYF.

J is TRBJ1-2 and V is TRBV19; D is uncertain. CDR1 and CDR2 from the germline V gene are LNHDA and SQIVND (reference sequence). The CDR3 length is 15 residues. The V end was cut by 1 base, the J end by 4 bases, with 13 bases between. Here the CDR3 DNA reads TGTGCCAGTAGTATAGGCGGCGGCACCGCCTATGGCTACACCTTC. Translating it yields CASSIGGGTAYGYTF.